The 18 T cell receptor beta chains below come from one sample, sequenced in a study of blood T cell repertoires in COVID-19. This table comes from immunoSEQ multiplex PCR, and its TCRdb copy is limited to in-frame clones, with some not included. The sample lists more than 50,000 clones, 70% to 90% occurring once. Sequencing used peripheral blood. The receptors were gathered from a human donor in a cohort sampled during active COVID-19.

This clone was observed a few times. The CDR3 loop reads CATRRAAGANVLTF. Written as DNA, the CDR3 is TGTGCCACACGGCGGGCAGCCGGGGCCAACGTCCTGACTTTC. V gene TRBV27 combines with J gene TRBJ2-6, with D tentatively TRBD2 (5 bases). Trimming pared 10 bases from V and 4 bases from J, leaving 14 bases between. Per germline, CDR1 MNHEY and CDR2 SMNVEV (reference sequence). This CDR3 comprises 14 residues.

This chain connects TRBV6-5 to TRBJ2-7; possible D gene TRBD1, 6 bases. The V gene lost 8 bases and the J gene lost 5 bases, with 19 bases spanning the gap. The germline V gene has CDR1 MNHEY and CDR2 SVGAGI. The CDR3 contains 14 residues. CDR3 coding DNA: TGTGCCAGCTCCAGAAGGGACATCGGGGACGAGCAGTACTTC. Translation: CASSRRDIGDEQYF.

The chain uses TRBV7-3 and TRBJ2-3; 13 bases align to TRBD2. V was clipped by 5 bases and J by 1 base; unmatched bases: 12. Germline V gives CDR1 SGHTA, CDR2 FQGTGA. The CDR3 sequence is 19 residues long. The CDR3 spells CASSPTGLAGIVGTDTQYF. The CDR3 DNA reads as TGTGCCAGCAGCCCTACGGGACTAGCGGGGATCGTGGGCACAGATACGCAGTATTTT.

J is TRBJ1-2 and V is TRBV7-2; 8 nucleotides match TRBD1. Looked up from germline, CDR1 is SGHTA and CDR2 is FQGNSA. CDR3 length: 14 residues. J was trimmed by 4 bases and V by 5 bases; bases with no gene match: 6. The CDR3 DNA reads as TGTGCCAGCAGCCCAGACAGGGGCCGCTATGGCTACACCTTC. It codes for CASSPDRGRYGYTF.

The chain uses TRBV10-2 and TRBJ1-2, with 8 bases aligning to TRBD1. With 10 bases clipped from V and 4 bases from J, the junction kept 17 bases outside the gene matches. The CDR3 is 16 amino acids. Germline V gene data show CDR1 as WSHSY and CDR2 as SAAADI. DNA of the CDR3: TGCGCCACCCGAAAAGGGACAGGACCGGGAGGCTATGGCTACACCTTC. Encoded protein: CATRKGTGPGGYGYTF.

The rearrangement uses TRBV7-6 and TRBJ2-3; D possibly corresponds to TRBD2 (6 bases). Germline assignment: CDR1 SGHVS and CDR2 FNYEAQ. The CDR3 sequence is 15 residues long. V was cut by 5 bases and J by 2 bases, with 14 bases left in between. The CDR3 loop reads CASSLGLFSTDTQYF. Here the CDR3 DNA reads TGTGCCAGCAGCCTCGGACTATTCTCCACAGATACGCAGTATTTT.

V usage is TRBV11-3 and J usage is TRBJ2-7; 9 bases fit TRBD1. The germline gives CDR1 SGHNT, CDR2 YENEEA. The CDR3 has 15 residues. V gave up 5 bases and J gave up 3 bases; unmatched junction bases: 8. This chain's CDR3 is CASSPGTGIVYEQYF. CDR3 DNA: TGTGCCAGCAGCCCCGGGACAGGGATTGTCTACGAGCAGTACTTC.

The chain carries TRBV6-5 and TRBJ2-7; D perhaps matches TRBD1 (5 bases). V was clipped by 0 bases and J by 6 bases, with 12 bases between them. This CDR3 is built from 14 residues. Germline CDR1 reads MNHEY; CDR2 reads SVGAGI. The chain's CDR3 is CASSYSKWQGEQYF. The CDR3 nucleotides read TGTGCCAGCAGTTACTCGAAATGGCAGGGCGAGCAGTACTTC.

This clone was detected once. The chain is built from TRBV7-8 and TRBJ2-3; TRBD2 aligns across 10 bases. The CDR3 loop spans 14 amino acids. Germline-derived CDR1 and CDR2 are SGHVS and FQNEAQ. The V segment lost 7 bases and the J segment 2 bases; nucleotides outside the gene matches: 3. CDR3 nucleotides: TGTGCCAGCATACTAGCGGGGATCACAGATACGCAGTATTTT. It translates to CASILAGITDTQYF. The full variable domain, with the rest looked up from reference TRBV7-8 and TRBJ2-3, is GAGVSQSPRYKVAKRGQDVALRCDPISGHVSLFWYQQALGQGPEFLTYFQNEAQLDKSGLPSDRFFAERPEGSVSTLKIQRTQQEDSAVYLCASILAGITDTQYFGPGTRLTVL.

This clone was picked up a small number of times. V gene TRBV7-2 combines with J gene TRBJ2-3; D unresolved. The V gene's germline CDR1 is SGHTA and CDR2 FQGNSA. V was trimmed by 2 bases and J by 6 bases, leaving 9 bases between them. The CDR3 loop spans 13 amino acids. CDR3 DNA sequence: TGTGCCAGCAGCTTACTGTCAGCGGATACGCAGTATTTT. Protein product: CASSLLSADTQYF.

V is TRBV19 and J is TRBJ2-7; D remains ambiguous. The CDR3 runs to 13 residues. V was clipped by 4 bases and J by 6 bases, with 13 bases between them. CDR1 and CDR2 (germline): LNHDA, SQIVND (reference sequence). CDR3 amino acids: CASSTSRTLEQYF. Written as DNA, the CDR3 is TGTGCCAGTAGTACTTCGAGAACCCTCGAGCAGTACTTC.

This rearrangement joins TRBV5-6 to TRBJ2-5; 8 bases map to TRBD1. With V trimmed by 4 bases and J by 5 bases, 10 bases remained unmatched. CDR1 and CDR2 (germline): SGHDT, YYEEEE. The CDR3 has 15 amino acids. This chain's CDR3 is CASSKRTGMRETQYF. CDR3 DNA sequence: TGTGCCAGCAGCAAAAGGACAGGGATGCGGGAGACCCAGTACTTC.

The rearrangement links TRBV5-1 to TRBJ1-1; D is unresolved. The V gene's germline CDR1 is SGHRS and CDR2 YFSETQ. Trimming took 1 base from V and 1 from J, leaving 5 bases between them. CDR3 length: 13 amino acids. The CDR3 is CASSLPGNTEAFF. DNA of the CDR3: TGCGCCAGCAGCTTGCCGGGGAACACTGAAGCTTTCTTT.

The chain carries TRBV6-6 and TRBJ1-6; a weak D match, TRBD1 (5 bases). V shed 5 bases and J shed 5 bases, with 7 bases lying between them. The CDR3 runs to 13 residues. CDR1 is MNHNY, CDR2 SVGAGI, per germline (reference sequence). CDR3 amino acids: CASSLQDNSPLHF. The CDR3 DNA reads as TGTGCCAGCAGTCTACAGGATAATTCACCCCTCCACTTT.

The rearrangement links TRBV5-1 to TRBJ2-2; D remains ambiguous. Trimming took off 0 bases at V and 4 bases at J, with 10 bases between the two ends. Germline assignment: CDR1 SGHRS and CDR2 YFSETQ. The CDR3 covers 15 residues. CDR3 DNA: TGCGCCAGCAGCTTGGCCAGTGTTTCCACCGGGGAGCTGTTTTTT. Protein: CASSLASVSTGELFF.

The chain combines TRBV10-2 with TRBJ1-4; no clear D gene. Germline values: CDR1 WSHSY, CDR2 SAAADI. Trimming pared 6 bases from V and 4 bases from J, leaving 3 bases between. The CDR3 sequence is 11 residues long. The DNA of the CDR3 is TGCGCCAGCAGCAGTAATGAAAAACTGTTTTTT. This gives the protein CASSSNEKLFF.

This clone was recorded only once. The rearrangement joins TRBV24-1 to TRBJ1-6, with 7 bases fitting TRBD1. The CDR3 has 14 amino acids. CDR1 is KGHDR and CDR2 is SFDVKD in the germline V gene. J was trimmed by 11 bases and V by 4 bases; bases with no gene match: 7. The CDR3 coding sequence is TGTGCCACCAGTGACTCCCCACAGGGGCCACCCCTCCACTTT. This translates into CATSDSPQGPPLHF.

The rearrangement joins TRBV19 to TRBJ1-2, with 8 bases lining up with TRBD1. Germline trimming cut 7 bases from V and 3 bases from J; bases unmatched to any gene: 4. The CDR3 is 13 residues long. Per the germline V gene, CDR1 is LNHDA and CDR2 is SQIVND (reference sequence). Here the CDR3 reads CASTLDRDYGYTF. The CDR3, as DNA: TGTGCCAGTACCCTGGACAGGGACTATGGCTACACCTTC.